A single sample gave rise to the 7 T cell receptor beta chains below, sequenced in a study of immune evolution from preneoplasia to lung adenocarcinoma. TCRdb's copy holds only in-frame clones and misses some; the assay was immunoSEQ multiplex PCR. Here the sample spans about 11,000 clones, approximately 80% being singletons. Sequenced material: FFPE minimally invasive lung adenocarcinoma tissue. These receptors were taken from a person aged 70 to 85 with lung adenocarcinoma.

The rearrangement links TRBV6-5 to TRBJ1-1; no reliable D call. The germline V gene encodes CDR1 MNHEY and CDR2 SVGAGI. The CDR3 sequence is 14 residues long. V dropped 8 bases and J dropped 1 base, with 14 bases sitting between them. In DNA form, the CDR3 reads TGTGCCAGCGCCTACGGGGAAGCGAACACTGAAGCTTTCTTT. This sequence encodes CASAYGEANTEAFF.

This chain connects TRBV13 to TRBJ1-1; D gene uncertain. The CDR3 consists of 14 residues. Germline V gene data show CDR1 as PRHDT and CDR2 as FYEKMQ (reference sequence). Trimming stripped 0 bases from V and 1 base from J, with 6 bases between. In DNA, the CDR3 is TGTGCCAGCAGCTTAGGGCCTTCGAACACTGAAGCTTTCTTT. Protein: CASSLGPSNTEAFF.

The chain uses TRBV6-1 and TRBJ1-6, with 9 bases fitting TRBD1. After removal of 0 bases from V and 7 bases from J, the junction contained 1 base not matched to a gene. Germline CDR1 reads MNHNS; CDR2 reads SASEGT. The CDR3 covers 15 residues. The CDR3 region is CASSEAGTGNSPLHF. CDR3 nucleotide sequence: TGTGCCAGCAGTGAAGCGGGGACAGGGAATTCACCCCTCCACTTT.

The CDR3 spells CASNLGGDTQYF. CDR3 in DNA: TGTGCCAGCAACTTGGGGGGAGATACGCAGTATTTT. V gene TRBV6-6 combines with J gene TRBJ2-3; possible D gene TRBD2, 6 bases. The CDR3 runs to 12 residues. Germline V gene sequence: CDR1 MNHNY, CDR2 SVGAGI (reference sequence). V lost 7 bases to trimming and J lost 5 bases, with 10 bases between them.

The sample holds a few counts of this clone. The chain employs TRBV30 and TRBJ1-3; D is possibly TRBD1 (6 bases). Germline values: CDR1 GTSNPN, CDR2 SVGIG (reference sequence). CDR3 length: 15 residues. Trimming pared 5 bases from V and 4 bases from J, leaving 18 bases between. The DNA for the CDR3 is TGTGCCTGGGACGCTGGGACATTGGGGGGAAACACCATATATTTT. Encoded protein: CAWDAGTLGGNTIYF.

The genes are TRBV2 and TRBJ2-1; D uncertain. This CDR3 is built from 12 residues. In germline, CDR1 is SNHLY, CDR2 FYNNEI. V was pared by 3 bases and J by 8 bases, with 8 bases between. Here the CDR3 DNA reads TGTGCCAGCAGTGATCCCCCGGATGAGCAGTTCTTC. Protein product: CASSDPPDEQFF. Full variable domain (remainder filled in from reference TRBV2 and TRBJ2-1): EPEVTQTPSHQVTQMGQEVILRCVPISNHLYFYWYRQILGQKVEFLVSFYNNEISEKSEIFDDQFSVERPDGSNFTLKIRSTKLEDSAMYFCASSDPPDEQFFGPGTRLTVL.

This chain connects TRBV5-1 to TRBJ2-7, with D perhaps TRBD2 (5 bases). Trimming left V 0 bases short and J 7 bases short, with 17 bases between. The CDR3 extends over 15 amino acids. CDR1 SGHRS and CDR2 YFSETQ come from the germline V gene. For the CDR3, the DNA is TGCGCCAGCAGCTTGGTAGTTGGAACTACGGGGGAGCAGTACTTC. Translation gives CASSLVVGTTGEQYF.